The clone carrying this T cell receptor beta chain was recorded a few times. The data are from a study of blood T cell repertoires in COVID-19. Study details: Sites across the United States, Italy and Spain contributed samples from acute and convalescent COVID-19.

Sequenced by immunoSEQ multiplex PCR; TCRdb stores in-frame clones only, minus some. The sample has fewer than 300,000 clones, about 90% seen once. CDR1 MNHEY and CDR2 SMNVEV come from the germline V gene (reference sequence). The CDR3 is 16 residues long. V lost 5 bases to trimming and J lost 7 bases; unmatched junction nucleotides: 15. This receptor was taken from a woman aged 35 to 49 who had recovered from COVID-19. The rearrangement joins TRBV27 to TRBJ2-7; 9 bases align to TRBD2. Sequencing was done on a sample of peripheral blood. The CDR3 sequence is CASSVSGLAGGREQYF. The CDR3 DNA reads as TGTGCCAGCAGTGTTTCGGGACTAGCCGGAGGTAGGGAGCAGTACTTC.